The 14 T cell receptor beta chains in this list originate from one sample, sequenced in a study of cytomegalovirus exposure and HLA in healthy donors. Researchers ran the PCR with 60 Vbeta and 13 Jbeta primers. TCRdb's table, derived via immunoSEQ multiplex PCR, lists solely in-frame clones and lacks some. The sample has some 150,000 clones, 60% to 85% seen once; the top ten hold about 6.7%. The sequenced sample consisted of PBMCs. These receptors were taken from a man aged 50 to 59 in good health and CMV-seropositive.

This clone was counted between two and nine times. The V and J genes are TRBV28 and TRBJ1-1; 8 bases line up with TRBD1. Per germline, CDR1 MDHEN and CDR2 SYDVKM. The CDR3 is 15 amino acids. The trim removed 5 bases at V and 1 base at J, leaving 6 bases unmatched. CDR3 region: CASSTRTGKNTEAFF. The CDR3 DNA reads as TGTGCCAGCAGTACCCGGACAGGGAAGAACACTGAAGCTTTCTTT.

The chain uses TRBV2 and TRBJ2-7; 8 bases fit TRBD2. This CDR3 is 15 amino acids long. CDR1 and CDR2 from the germline V gene are SNHLY and FYNNEI. The J segment lost 4 bases and the V segment lost 2 bases, leaving 7 bases of the junction unmatched. In nucleotides, the CDR3 is TGTGCCAGCAGTGAATCGACGGGAGGGCCTTACGAGCAGTACTTC. Residues: CASSESTGGPYEQYF.

This chain uses TRBV2 with TRBJ2-6, with D perhaps TRBD1 (6 bases). Trimming removed 2 bases at V and 2 bases at J, with 19 bases between. The CDR3 sequence is 19 residues long. Germline V gives CDR1 SNHLY, CDR2 FYNNEI. The CDR3 DNA is TGTGCCAGCAGTGAATACCTTAGGCAGGGGAAGGCTGGGGCCAACGTCCTGACTTTC. Amino acids: CASSEYLRQGKAGANVLTF.

The chain couples TRBV13 to TRBJ2-5, with TRBD2 matching over 12 bases. The J segment lost 4 bases and the V segment lost 2 bases, leaving 2 bases of the junction unmatched. The CDR3 runs 15 residues. The germline CDR1 and CDR2 sequences are PRHDT and FYEKMQ (reference sequence). CDR3 bases: TGTGCCAGCAGCTTACAACTAGCGGGAGGAGAGACCCAGTACTTC. Protein: CASSLQLAGGETQYF.

This chain connects TRBV11-2 to TRBJ2-1; 9 nucleotides agree with TRBD2. V shed 5 bases and J 5 bases; nucleotides not matched to a gene: 7. The CDR3 spans 15 residues. Germline values: CDR1 SGHAT, CDR2 FQNNGV. The CDR3 coding sequence is TGTGCCAGCAGCCGTAGCGGGAGTAGCAACAATGAGCAGTTCTTC. It encodes CASSRSGSSNNEQFF. Full variable domain (missing parts from reference TRBV11-2 and TRBJ2-1): EAGVAQSPRYKIIEKRQSVAFWCNPISGHATLYWYQQILGQGPKLLIQFQNNGVVDDSQLPKDRFSAERLKGVDSTLKIQPAKLEDSAVYLCASSRSGSSNNEQFFGPGTRLTVL.

The J gene is TRBJ2-7, the V gene TRBV9; 10 bases fit TRBD1. Per the germline V gene, CDR1 is SGDLS and CDR2 is YYNGEE. With 3 bases clipped from V and 3 bases from J, the junction kept 3 bases outside the gene matches. This CDR3 has 14 amino acids. CDR3: CASSARTGGYEQYF. The DNA for the CDR3 is TGTGCCAGCAGCGCCCGGACAGGGGGCTACGAGCAGTACTTC.

The J gene is TRBJ1-1, the V gene TRBV28; D is uncertain. The V and J ends lost 3 bases and 1 base respectively, with 12 bases between them. CDR1 is MDHEN, CDR2 SYDVKM, per germline. The CDR3 runs to 15 residues. The CDR3 DNA reads TGTGCCAGCAGTTTTGAGGCAGACCCGAACACTGAAGCTTTCTTT. Amino acid sequence: CASSFEADPNTEAFF.

This clone has more than one count but fewer than ten. The chain carries TRBV5-6 and TRBJ2-5, with 11 bases lining up with TRBD2. The length of the CDR3 is 14 residues. From germline, CDR1 is SGHDT and CDR2 YYEEEE. V lost 4 bases, J lost 5 bases, and 4 bases stayed unmatched. The CDR3 DNA reads TGTGCCAGCAGCCCGACTAGCGGGATCGAGACCCAGTACTTC. This codes for CASSPTSGIETQYF.

This clone appeared a few times. The chain employs TRBV29-1 and TRBJ2-1, with 9 bases matching TRBD1. CDR3 length: 14 amino acids. From germline, CDR1 is SQVTM and CDR2 ANQGSEA. The V and J ends lost 7 bases and 8 bases, in that order; junction bases with no gene match: 12. The CDR3 loop is CSARLTGGRDEQFF. The CDR3 nucleotides are TGCAGCGCCCGCTTAACAGGGGGCAGGGATGAGCAGTTCTTC.

The V call is TRBV28, the J call TRBJ2-7; 7 bases are shared with TRBD2. V gave up 2 bases and J gave up 6 bases; unmatched junction bases: 4. There are 13 residues in the CDR3. The V gene's germline CDR1 is MDHEN and CDR2 SYDVKM. CDR3 residues: CASSLGRALEQYF. The DNA of the CDR3 is TGTGCCAGCAGTTTAGGGAGGGCCCTCGAGCAGTACTTC.

V usage is TRBV9 and J usage is TRBJ2-3, with TRBD2 matching 8 bases. V was pared by 6 bases and J by 4 bases, with 13 bases of the junction left unmatched. This CDR3 contains 16 residues. Germline V lookup: CDR1 SGDLS, CDR2 YYNGEE. The DNA of the CDR3 is TGTGCCAGCACCAGAGACCGGGAGGGCCTCGCAGATACGCAGTATTTT. Its translation is CASTRDREGLADTQYF.

CDR3 nucleotide sequence: TGTGCCACCAGCAGAGTGACAGGGACAGTTGAAAAACTGTTTTTT. It codes for CATSRVTGTVEKLFF. V is TRBV15 and J is TRBJ1-4; 7 nucleotides agree with TRBD1. The V and J ends lost 1 base and 7 bases, in that order; junction bases with no gene match: 6. The CDR3 spans 15 residues. Germline V lookup: CDR1 LNHNV, CDR2 YYDKDF (reference sequence).

The chain is built from TRBV7-8 and TRBJ1-3; TRBD1 matches at 7 bases. The CDR3 sequence is 15 residues long. In germline, CDR1 is SGHVS, CDR2 FQNEAQ. V lost 5 bases, J lost 2 bases, and 6 bases stayed unmatched. The CDR3 DNA follows: TGTGCCAGCAGCAAGGACAGGATTGCTGGAAACACCATATATTTT. This sequence encodes CASSKDRIAGNTIYF.

The chain recombines TRBV28 with TRBJ2-6; TRBD1 agrees at 7 bases. This CDR3 is built from 15 residues. Germline V gene lookup returns CDR1 MDHEN and CDR2 SYDVKM. Trimming at V came to 2 bases and at J to 4 bases, leaving 2 bases not matched to a gene. The CDR3 reads CASSLTGEGANVLTF. For the CDR3, the DNA is TGTGCCAGCAGTTTAACAGGGGAAGGGGCCAACGTCCTGACTTTC. The variable domain in full, with the rest retrieved from reference TRBV28 and TRBJ2-6, is DVKVTQSSRYLVKRTGEKVFLECVQDMDHENMFWYRQDPGLGLRLIYFSYDVKMKEKGDIPEGYSVSREKKERFSLILESASTNQTSMYLCASSLTGEGANVLTFGAGSRLTVL.